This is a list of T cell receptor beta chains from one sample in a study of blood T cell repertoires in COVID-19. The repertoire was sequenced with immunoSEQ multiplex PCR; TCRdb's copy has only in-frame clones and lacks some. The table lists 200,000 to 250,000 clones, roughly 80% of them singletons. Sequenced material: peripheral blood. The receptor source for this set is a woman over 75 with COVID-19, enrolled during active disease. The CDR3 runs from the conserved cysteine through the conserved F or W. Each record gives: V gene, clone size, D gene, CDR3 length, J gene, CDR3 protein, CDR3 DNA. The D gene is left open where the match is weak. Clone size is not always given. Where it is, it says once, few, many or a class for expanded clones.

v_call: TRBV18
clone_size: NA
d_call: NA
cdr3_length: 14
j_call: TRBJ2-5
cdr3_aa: CASSPRASQETQYF
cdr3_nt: TGTGCCAGCTCACCGCGGGCGTCACAAGAGACCCAGTACTTC

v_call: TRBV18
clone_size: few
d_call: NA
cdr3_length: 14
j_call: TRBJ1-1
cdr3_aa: CASHRGGTNTEAFF
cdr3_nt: TGTGCCAGCCACCGGGGAGGGACGAACACTGAAGCTTTCTTT

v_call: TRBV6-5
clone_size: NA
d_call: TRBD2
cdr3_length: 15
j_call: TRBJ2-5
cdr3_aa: CASSYEAGDQETQYF
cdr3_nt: TGTGCCAGCAGTTATGAGGCGGGGGACCAAGAGACCCAGTACTTC

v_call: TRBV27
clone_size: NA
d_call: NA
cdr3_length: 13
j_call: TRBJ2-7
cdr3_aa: CASSFSRPYEQYF
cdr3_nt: TGTGCCAGCAGTTTTTCCAGGCCTTACGAGCAGTACTTC

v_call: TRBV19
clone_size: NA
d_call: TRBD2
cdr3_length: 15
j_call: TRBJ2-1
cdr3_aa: CASSTTSGRAIEQFF
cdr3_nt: TGTGCCAGTAGTACTACTAGCGGGAGGGCCATTGAGCAGTTCTTC

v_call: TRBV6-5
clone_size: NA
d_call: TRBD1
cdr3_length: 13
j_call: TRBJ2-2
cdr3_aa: CAVTGRTTGELFF
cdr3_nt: TGTGCCGTGACAGGGCGGACCACCGGGGAGCTGTTTTTT

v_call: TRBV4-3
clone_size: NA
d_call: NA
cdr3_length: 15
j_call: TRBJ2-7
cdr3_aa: CASSQDIRDRGFRYF
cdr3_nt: TGCGCCAGCAGCCAAGATATAAGGGATAGAGGGTTTCGCTACTTC

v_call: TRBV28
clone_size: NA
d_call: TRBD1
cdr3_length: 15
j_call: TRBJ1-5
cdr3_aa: CASSMDRVVNQPQHF
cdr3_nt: TGTGCCAGCAGTATGGACAGGGTTGTAAATCAGCCCCAGCATTTT

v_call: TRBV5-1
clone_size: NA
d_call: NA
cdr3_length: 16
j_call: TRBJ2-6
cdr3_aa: CASSSQAGTGANVLTF
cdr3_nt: TGCGCCAGCAGCTCCCAGGCGGGGACTGGGGCCAACGTCCTGACTTTC

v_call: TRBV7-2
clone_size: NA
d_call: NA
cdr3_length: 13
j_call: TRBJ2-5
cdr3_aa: CASSLSHQETQYF
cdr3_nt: TGTGCCAGCAGCTTATCCCATCAAGAGACCCAGTACTTC